Sequencing of this T cell receptor (beta chain) was carried out in a study of T-cell reconstitution after alpha-beta-depleted transplantation in children. Study-wide findings and caveats: At around two months after transplant, the alpha-beta T cells were reportedly derived from several hundred expanded clones that came from non-depleted graft cells. After one year, T-cell counts and TCRbeta diversity mostly came from new T cells. Surviving recipient T cells and thymic progenitors underlay high day-60 TCRbeta diversity in some patients.

About this clonotype itself: Its antigen is as yet unknown.

Using unique molecular identifiers, the investigators prepared the TCRbeta library. TCRdb analysed the PCR reads with MiXCR anew, one entry per CDR3 protein. This sample yields 500,000 to 650,000 distinct CDR3 sequences, of which more than 9.5% are seen a single time; 11% to 15% belongs to the top ten. V was shortened by 2 bases and J by 2 bases, with 15 bases between the two germline ends. This CDR3 spans 16 amino acids. Germline lookup yields CDR1 MNHEY and CDR2 SMNVEV (reference sequence). J is TRBJ2-5 and V is TRBV27, with a possible D match to TRBD2 (6 bases). The sequence was collected from a female patient between 2 and 10 years old who had a stem cell transplant for aplastic anemia, so the T cells may come from the graft donor. The sample in question was PBMCs, mostly from graft donor cells, obtained 180 days after TCRalphabeta/CD19-depleted stem cell transplant. The CDR3 region has the DNA TGTGCCAGCAGTTTAAGATCGGGACTCGCTCAAGAGACCCAGTACTTC. This codes for CASSLRSGLAQETQYF.